These 32 T cell receptor beta chains were sequenced from one sample in a study of T cell changes during pregnancy in multiple sclerosis. Only in-frame clones appear in the TCRdb table, and some are missing; sequencing was by immunoSEQ multiplex PCR. The sample lists 40,000 or so clones, 80% to 90% occurring once. Specimen: CD4+ T cells from peripheral blood mononuclear cells, collected in the first trimester of pregnancy. Receptors originate from a female donor with multiple sclerosis, enrolled in a pregnancy study.

The V and J genes are TRBV7-9 and TRBJ2-3, with 7 nucleotides matching TRBD2. After removal of 2 bases from V and 2 bases from J, the junction contained 4 bases not matched to a gene. CDR1 is SEHNR, CDR2 FQNEAQ, per germline (reference sequence). The CDR3 consists of 15 residues. CDR3 coding DNA: TGTGCCAGCAGCTTAAAGCGGGGAATCACAGATACGCAGTATTTT. Its protein product is CASSLKRGITDTQYF.

The rearrangement joins TRBV19 to TRBJ1-1; a possible D gene is TRBD1 (6 bases). The CDR3 runs 17 residues. V shed 6 bases and J shed 0 bases, with 20 bases lying between them. Germline values: CDR1 LNHDA, CDR2 SQIVND (reference sequence). CDR3 sequence: CASSGGTRRFMNTEAFF. DNA of the CDR3: TGTGCCAGTAGCGGGGGGACACGGCGCTTTATGAACACTGAAGCTTTCTTT.

This chain connects TRBV7-9 to TRBJ1-1, with no clear D. Germline V gene lookup returns CDR1 SEHNR and CDR2 FQNEAQ (reference sequence). The CDR3 length is 12 residues. V was trimmed by 1 base and J by 7 bases, leaving 7 bases between them. The CDR3 region has the DNA TGTGCCAGCAGCTTAGGAGGGAATGAAGCTTTCTTT. Its protein is CASSLGGNEAFF. Complete variable domain (other parts from reference TRBV7-9 and TRBJ1-1): DTGVSQNPRHKITKRGQNVTFRCDPISEHNRLYWYRQTLGQGPEFLTYFQNEAQLEKSRLLSDRFSAERPKGSFSTLEIQRTEQGDSAMYLCASSLGGNEAFFGQGTRLTVV.

On this clone: Other DNA sequences in this specimen translate into the identical CDR3. This chain connects TRBV2 to TRBJ2-1; 11 nucleotides line up with TRBD2. From germline, CDR1 is SNHLY and CDR2 FYNNEI. The CDR3 has 14 residues. The V gene end was trimmed by 11 bases and the J gene end by 2 bases; junction bases not matched to a gene: 5. The CDR3 region has the DNA TGTGCCGGAAAGACTAGCGGGACCTACAATGAGCAGTTCTTC. Translated: CAGKTSGTYNEQFF. The full variable domain, completed using reference TRBV2 and TRBJ2-1, is EPEVTQTPSHQVTQMGQEVILRCVPISNHLYFYWYRQILGQKVEFLVSFYNNEISEKSEIFDDQFSVERPDGSNFTLKIRSTKLEDSAMYFCAGKTSGTYNEQFFGPGTRLTVL.

The V and J genes are TRBV2 and TRBJ1-6; TRBD1 aligns across 11 bases. Germline CDR1 and CDR2: SNHLY and FYNNEI. Trimming removed 6 bases from V and 2 bases from J; junction bases left unmatched: 3. The CDR3 is 16 amino acids. Here the CDR3 DNA reads TGTGCCAGCAGGGGGGGACAGGGGGCCTATAATTCACCCCTCCACTTT. It translates to CASRGGQGAYNSPLHF.

This rearrangement joins TRBV5-1 to TRBJ2-3, with 10 nucleotides matching TRBD1. The CDR3 runs to 16 residues. Germline lookup yields CDR1 SGHRS and CDR2 YFSETQ. The trim removed 4 bases at V and 0 bases at J, leaving 5 bases unmatched. CDR3 sequence (DNA): TGCGCCAGCAGCGGGGGACAGGGGATAAGCACAGATACGCAGTATTTT. Translation: CASSGGQGISTDTQYF. Combining the CDR3 with reference TRBV5-1 and TRBJ2-3 gives the whole variable domain KAGVTQTPRYLIKTRGQQVTLSCSPISGHRSVSWYQQTPGQGLQFLFEYFSETQRNKGNFPGRFSGRQFSNSRSEMNVSTLELGDSALYLCASSGGQGISTDTQYFGPGTRLTVL.

The rearrangement joins TRBV13 to TRBJ2-7; D might be TRBD1 (7 bases). The CDR3 runs 14 residues. CDR1 is PRHDT, CDR2 FYEKMQ, per germline (reference sequence). Trimming left V 5 bases short and J 6 bases short, with 17 bases between. This chain's CDR3 is CASSPRQGSGEQYF. In DNA form, the CDR3 reads TGTGCCAGCAGCCCGCGACAGGGTAGCGGCGAGCAGTACTTC.

V usage is TRBV6-1 and J usage is TRBJ2-7, with 10 positions matching TRBD1. Germline values: CDR1 MNHNS, CDR2 SASEGT. After removal of 8 bases from V and 1 base from J, the junction contained 2 bases not matched to a gene. The CDR3 extends over 13 amino acids. Here the CDR3 reads CASLGQGSYEQYF. In nucleotides, the CDR3 is TGTGCCAGCCTGGGACAGGGGTCCTACGAGCAGTACTTC.

The CDR3 loop reads CAWKGQGAQPQHF. DNA for the CDR3: TGTGCCTGGAAGGGACAGGGGGCTCAGCCCCAGCATTTT. The chain uses TRBV30 and TRBJ1-5; 12 nucleotides match TRBD1. The CDR3 has 13 residues. Germline-derived CDR1 and CDR2 are GTSNPN and SVGIG (reference sequence). J was trimmed by 6 bases and V by 4 bases; bases with no gene match: 1. Together with reference TRBV30 and TRBJ1-5, the CDR3 gives the full variable domain: SQTIHQWPATLVQPVGSPLSLECTVEGTSNPNLYWYRQAAGRGLQLLFYSVGIGQISSEVPQNLSASRPQDRQFILSSKKLLLSDSGFYLCAWKGQGAQPQHFGDGTRLSIL.

The chain employs TRBV18 and TRBJ2-3, with 7 bases identical to TRBD1. After removal of 1 base from V and 3 bases from J, the junction contained 4 bases not matched to a gene. Germline V lookup: CDR1 KGHSH, CDR2 LQKENI. The CDR3 spans 15 residues. The CDR3 sequence is CASSPQGQKTDTQYF. CDR3 DNA sequence: TGTGCCAGCTCACCACAGGGACAGAAAACAGATACGCAGTATTTT.

The chain employs TRBV5-1 and TRBJ1-5; no reliable D call. Looked up from germline, CDR1 is SGHRS and CDR2 is YFSETQ. This CDR3 is 13 amino acids long. The V gene lost 0 bases and the J gene lost 6 bases, with 7 bases spanning the gap. CDR3 region: CASSLGASQPQHF. CDR3 sequence (DNA): TGCGCCAGCAGCTTGGGAGCGAGTCAGCCCCAGCATTTT.

The V and J genes are TRBV11-1 and TRBJ2-5; tentative D call: TRBD2 (6 bases). The germline V gene has CDR1 SGHAT and CDR2 FQDESV (reference sequence). The CDR3 sequence is 12 residues long. V lost 5 bases, J lost 5 bases, and 9 bases lay in between. CDR3: CASSRLGETQYF. CDR3 DNA: TGTGCCAGCAGCCGACTAGGGGAGACCCAGTACTTC.

The rearrangement links TRBV7-9 to TRBJ2-5; 8 bases map to TRBD2. The V gene end was trimmed by 9 bases and the J gene end by 1 base; junction bases not matched to a gene: 10. Germline V gene lookup returns CDR1 SEHNR and CDR2 FQNEAQ (reference sequence). The CDR3 is 15 amino acids. CDR3: CARSAGVDRQETQYF. The CDR3 nucleotides are TGTGCCAGATCAGCGGGAGTGGATCGCCAAGAGACCCAGTACTTC.

The V gene is TRBV28, the J gene TRBJ1-1, with 8 bases that match TRBD1. Germline CDR1 MDHEN, CDR2 SYDVKM. This CDR3 is built from 12 residues. The junction had 3 bases not matched to a gene; V was cut back by 8 bases and J by 4 bases. The CDR3 nucleotides are TGTGCCAGCGGACAGGGAGTCACTGAAGCTTTCTTT. Its translation is CASGQGVTEAFF.

The chain carries TRBV6-5 and TRBJ2-2; D is unclear. The CDR3 runs 14 residues. Germline V gene lookup returns CDR1 MNHEY and CDR2 SVGAGI. V shed 7 bases and J shed 2 bases, with 11 bases lying between them. In DNA, the CDR3 is TGTGCCAGCACAGATGCCCCAAACACCGGGGAGCTGTTTTTT. As protein: CASTDAPNTGELFF.

The chain combines TRBV5-6 with TRBJ2-1; perhaps TRBD2 as D (6 bases). CDR1 is SGHDT, CDR2 YYEEEE, per germline. The V end was cut by 4 bases, the J end by 4 bases, with 15 bases between. This CDR3 region has 15 residues. CDR3 residues: CASSPGLSDYNEQFF. The CDR3 nucleotides read TGTGCCAGCAGCCCGGGACTGTCGGATTACAATGAGCAGTTCTTC.

The genes are TRBV11-2 and TRBJ2-1; 11 positions agree with TRBD2. After removal of 5 bases from V and 4 bases from J, the junction contained 7 bases not matched to a gene. The CDR3 length is 16 residues. CDR1 and CDR2 from the germline V gene are SGHAT and FQNNGV. Written as DNA, the CDR3 is TGTGCCAGCAGCCCTCCCGGGACTAGCGGATACAATGAGCAGTTCTTC. This encodes CASSPPGTSGYNEQFF.

The genes are TRBV7-6 and TRBJ2-1; TRBD1 is a possible D gene (5 bases). The V end lost 0 bases, the J end lost 2 bases, and 8 bases lay between the germline ends. In germline, CDR1 is SGHVS, CDR2 FNYEAQ. CDR3 size: 15 residues. CDR3 protein: CASSLAGVPYNEQFF. DNA of the CDR3: TGTGCCAGCAGCTTAGCAGGGGTCCCCTACAATGAGCAGTTCTTC.

CDR3 in amino acids: CATGGHSYEKLFF. The CDR3 DNA is TGTGCCACAGGGGGACACTCCTATGAAAAACTGTTTTTT. V usage is TRBV28 and J usage is TRBJ1-4, with 7 bases aligning to TRBD1. There are 13 residues in the CDR3. The V gene's germline CDR1 is MDHEN and CDR2 SYDVKM. The V and J ends lost 10 bases and 6 bases, in that order; junction bases with no gene match: 8. Drawing the rest from reference TRBV28 and TRBJ1-4, the complete variable domain is DVKVTQSSRYLVKRTGEKVFLECVQDMDHENMFWYRQDPGLGLRLIYFSYDVKMKEKGDIPEGYSVSREKKERFSLILESASTNQTSMYLCATGGHSYEKLFFGSGTQLSVL.

The chain carries TRBV5-6 and TRBJ2-3, with 9 bases matching TRBD1. CDR1 is SGHDT and CDR2 is YYEEEE in the germline V gene. The J segment lost 1 base and the V segment lost 0 bases, leaving 0 bases of the junction unmatched. The CDR3 length is 15 residues. The CDR3 is CASSLGQGGTDTQYF. The CDR3 DNA reads as TGTGCCAGCAGCTTGGGACAGGGGGGCACAGATACGCAGTATTTT.

The rearrangement uses TRBV9 and TRBJ1-3; the match to TRBD1 covers 8 bases. This CDR3 comprises 17 residues. CDR1 SGDLS and CDR2 YYNGEE come from the germline V gene. V trimming: 0 bases; J trimming: 1 base; junction bases outside the gene matches: 6. The DNA of the CDR3 is TGTGCCAGCAGCGTAGGGCAGGGGGCTTCATCTGGAAACACCATATATTTT. It is translated as CASSVGQGASSGNTIYF.

The chain joins TRBV6-5 to TRBJ1-2; TRBD1 matches 9 bases. V lost 5 bases, J lost 8 bases, and 9 bases stayed unmatched. In germline, CDR1 is MNHEY, CDR2 SVGAGI. CDR3 length: 14 residues. CDR3 nucleotide sequence: TGTGCCAGCAGTACGGACAGGGGTACTAGCGGCTACACCTTC. Protein product: CASSTDRGTSGYTF.

This chain joins TRBV5-1 and TRBJ2-3; no clear D gene. With 2 bases removed from V and 1 base from J, the gap between germline ends came to 11 bases. The CDR3 is made up of 15 amino acids. Per the germline V gene, CDR1 is SGHRS and CDR2 is YFSETQ. The CDR3 coding sequence is TGCGCCAGCAGCTTAGTTGGCCAAGGCACAGATACGCAGTATTTT. Protein: CASSLVGQGTDTQYF.

The genes are TRBV6-5 and TRBJ2-7; 9 bases are shared with TRBD2. Germline CDR1 and CDR2: MNHEY and SVGAGI. Trimming took 4 bases from V and 6 from J; bases not matched to a gene: 7. The CDR3 is 14 amino acids. Here the CDR3 DNA reads TGTGCCAGCAGTTCTGGCGGGAGGGCGGGCGAGCAGTACTTC. The encoded protein is CASSSGGRAGEQYF.

This chain joins TRBV7-3 and TRBJ2-2, with 10 bases identical to TRBD2. In germline, CDR1 is SGHTA, CDR2 FQGTGA. Trimming cost V 4 bases and J 4 bases; bases outside gene matches: 12. The CDR3 is 18 amino acids. The CDR3 coding sequence is TGTGCCAGCAGCTCCAGCCCTTCTAGCGGGAGAAGCACCGGGGAGCTGTTTTTT. This encodes CASSSSPSSGRSTGELFF.

The genes are TRBV25-1 and TRBJ1-1, with unresolved D. CDR3 size: 13 residues. Germline assignment: CDR1 MGHDK and CDR2 SYGVNS. The V and J ends lost 2 bases and 8 bases respectively, with 12 bases between them. The CDR3 sequence is CASSEAYISEAFF. The CDR3 DNA is TGTGCCAGCAGTGAAGCTTACATATCCGAAGCTTTCTTT.

The rearrangement joins TRBV4-2 to TRBJ2-7, with 7 bases matching TRBD1. CDR1 is LGHNA and CDR2 is YNFKEQ in the germline V gene. This CDR3 has 16 residues. Germline trimming cut 0 bases from V and 2 bases from J; bases unmatched to any gene: 7. The CDR3, as DNA: TGTGCCAGCAGCCAAGAAACACGACAGGGAACCTACGAGCAGTACTTC. Protein: CASSQETRQGTYEQYF.

This chain links TRBV5-1 with TRBJ2-7; TRBD2 agrees at 7 bases. The V and J ends lost 0 bases and 5 bases, in that order; junction bases with no gene match: 2. The CDR3 length is 13 residues. Germline V CDR1 and CDR2: SGHRS, YFSETQ. The CDR3 DNA follows: TGCGCCAGCAGCTTGGAGCGGGAAGACGAGCAGTACTTC. Translated, it gives CASSLEREDEQYF.

V is TRBV6-5 and J is TRBJ2-7; maybe TRBD1 (5 bases). This CDR3 has 12 residues. V lost 6 bases to trimming and J lost 3 bases, with 9 bases between them. Germline V gene sequence: CDR1 MNHEY, CDR2 SVGAGI. As DNA, the CDR3 is TGTGCCAGCAGGTGGGGCAGCTACGAGCAGTACTTC. Amino acids: CASRWGSYEQYF.

V and J are TRBV27 and TRBJ1-3; D gene ambiguous. Looked up from germline, CDR1 is MNHEY and CDR2 is SMNVEV (reference sequence). V shed 5 bases and J shed 0 bases, with 8 bases lying between them. CDR3 length: 14 residues. The CDR3 nucleotides read TGTGCCAGCAGTCGGGGTAACTCTGGAAACACCATATATTTT. Amino acids: CASSRGNSGNTIYF.

The genes are TRBV5-1 and TRBJ2-2, with TRBD1 matching over 7 bases. The ends lost 4 bases at V and 1 base at J; junction bases unmatched: 4. CDR1 is SGHRS, CDR2 YFSETQ, per germline. CDR3 length: 15 amino acids. CDR3 sequence (DNA): TGCGCCAGCAGCCCGGGACAGCTGAACACCGGGGAGCTGTTTTTT. Translation: CASSPGQLNTGELFF.

This clone was detected a few times. This chain joins TRBV5-1 and TRBJ2-7, with 10 bases matching TRBD2. The CDR3 is 15 amino acids. V gave up 2 bases and J gave up 6 bases; unmatched junction bases: 8. Germline V gives CDR1 SGHRS, CDR2 YFSETQ. In nucleotides, the CDR3 is TGCGCCAGCAGCTTAACAGCGGCTAGCGGGAGCGAGCAGTACTTC. It translates to CASSLTAASGSEQYF.